The text below deals with one T cell receptor beta chain. Within the sample, other DNA sequences also encode this same CDR3. The data were taken from a study of cytomegalovirus exposure and HLA in healthy donors. In the PCR, 60 Vbeta and 13 Jbeta primers were used. Some clones are missing from TCRdb's copy, which holds only in-frame ones; the method was immunoSEQ multiplex PCR. The table includes 200,000 or so clones, 78% detected once. This CDR3 has 16 residues. Germline-derived CDR1 and CDR2 are MNHNY and SVGAGI (reference sequence). V lost 1 base, J lost 6 bases, and 10 bases stayed unmatched. Sequenced sample: PBMCs. The chain combines TRBV6-6 with TRBJ1-2, with 8 bases fitting TRBD1. This TCR derives from a woman in her 30s in good health and CMV-seropositive. The CDR3 DNA reads as TGTGCCAGCAGTTACTACCAATCGTCGGGACAGGATGGCTACACCTTC. Amino acid sequence: CASSYYQSSGQDGYTF.